This TCR beta chain was captured by sequencing in a study of sequential checkpoint blockade in melanoma. Across the study: Maintenance nivolumab came after either treatment sequence. After nivolumab or ipilimumab alone, some 20 patients had week-13 rebiopsies.

The treatment is: randomized to nivolumab then ipilimumab (arm A) or the reverse (arm B). The CDR3 totals 17 residues. Germline V lookup: CDR1 SGDLS, CDR2 YYNGEE. Trimming shortened V by 2 bases and J by 1 base, and 16 bases separated the two germline ends. Clones were sequenced by immunoSEQ multiplex PCR, and TCRdb holds only the in-frame ones, with some missing. This table has around 19,000 clones, around 70% appearing once. The gene calls are TRBV9 and TRBJ1-3, with TRBD1 as a possible D gene (5 bases). The TCR comes from a human donor with melanoma. The material sequenced was tumor tissue (inferred from file names), taken from a patient given nivolumab and ipilimumab in sequence. DNA of the CDR3: TGTGCCAGCAGCGTCAGCCGGGACCCCGAGTCTGGAAACACCATATATTTT. It yields the protein CASSVSRDPESGNTIYF.